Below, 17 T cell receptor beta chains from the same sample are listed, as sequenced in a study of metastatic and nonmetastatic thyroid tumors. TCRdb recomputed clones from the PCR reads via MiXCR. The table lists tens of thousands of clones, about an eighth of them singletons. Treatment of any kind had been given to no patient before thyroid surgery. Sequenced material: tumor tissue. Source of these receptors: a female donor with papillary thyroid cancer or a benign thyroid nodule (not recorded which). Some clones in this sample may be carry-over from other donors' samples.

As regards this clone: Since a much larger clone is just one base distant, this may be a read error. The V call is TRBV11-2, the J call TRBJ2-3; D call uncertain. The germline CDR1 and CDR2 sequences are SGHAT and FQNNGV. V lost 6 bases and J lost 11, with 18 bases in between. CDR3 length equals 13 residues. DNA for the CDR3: TGTGCCAGCAGTCTGGGCACCCGAAACGAGCAGTATTTT. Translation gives CASSLGTRNEQYF.

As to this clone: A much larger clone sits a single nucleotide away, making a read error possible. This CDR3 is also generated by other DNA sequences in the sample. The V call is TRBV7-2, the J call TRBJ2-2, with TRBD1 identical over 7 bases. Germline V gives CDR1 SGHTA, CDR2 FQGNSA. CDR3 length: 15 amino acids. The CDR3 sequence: CASSSRGRGTGELFF. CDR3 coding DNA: TGTGCCAGCAGCTCGAGGGGGCGCGGCACCGGGGAGCTGTTTTTC.

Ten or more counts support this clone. The CDR3 coding sequence is TGTGCCAGCAGCCATGATCCGGCTAGCGGCTGGGGGTTCAATGAGCAGTTCTTC. Its protein product is CASSHDPASGWGFNEQFF. V is TRBV14 and J is TRBJ2-1, with 7 bases that match TRBD2. Trimming cost V 3 bases and J 6 bases; bases outside gene matches: 17. Germline values: CDR1 SGHDN, CDR2 FVKESK. The length of the CDR3 is 18 residues.

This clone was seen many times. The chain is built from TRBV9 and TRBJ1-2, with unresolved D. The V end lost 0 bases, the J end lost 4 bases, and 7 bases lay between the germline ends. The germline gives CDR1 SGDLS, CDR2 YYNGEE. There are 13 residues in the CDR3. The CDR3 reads CASSVVGGYGYTF. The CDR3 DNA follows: TGTGCCAGCAGCGTAGTTGGAGGCTATGGCTACACCTTC.

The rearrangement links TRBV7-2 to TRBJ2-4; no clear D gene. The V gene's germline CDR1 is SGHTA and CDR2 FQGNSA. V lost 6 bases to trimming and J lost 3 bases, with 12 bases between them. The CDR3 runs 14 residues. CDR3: CASRDHGYKNIQYF. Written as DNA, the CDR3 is TGTGCCAGCAGAGACCACGGTTACAAAAACATTCAGTACTTC.

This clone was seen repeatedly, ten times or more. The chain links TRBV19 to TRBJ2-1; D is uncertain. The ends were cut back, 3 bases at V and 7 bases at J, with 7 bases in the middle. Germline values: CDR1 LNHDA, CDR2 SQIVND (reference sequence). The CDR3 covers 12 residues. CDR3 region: CASSIWGNEQFF. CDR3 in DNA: TGTGCCAGTAGTATCTGGGGTAATGAGCAGTTCTTC.

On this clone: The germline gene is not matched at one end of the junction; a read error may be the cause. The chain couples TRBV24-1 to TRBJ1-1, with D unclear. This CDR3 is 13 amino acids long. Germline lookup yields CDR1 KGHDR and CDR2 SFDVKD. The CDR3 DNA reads TGTGCAACCAGTGACCCGGTTAAAGAAGAAGCTTTCTTT. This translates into CATSDPVKEEAFF.

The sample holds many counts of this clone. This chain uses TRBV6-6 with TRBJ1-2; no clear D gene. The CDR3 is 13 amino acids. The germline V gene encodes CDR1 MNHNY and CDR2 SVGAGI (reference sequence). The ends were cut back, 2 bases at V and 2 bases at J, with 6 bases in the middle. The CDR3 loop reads CASSYPENYGYTF. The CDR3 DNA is TGTGCCAGCAGTTACCCCGAAAACTATGGCTACACCTTC.

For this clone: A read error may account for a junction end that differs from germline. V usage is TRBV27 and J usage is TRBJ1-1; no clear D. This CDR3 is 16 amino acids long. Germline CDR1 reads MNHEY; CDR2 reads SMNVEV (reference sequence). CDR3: CASSLGSGEMNNEAFF. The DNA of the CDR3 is TGTGCCAGCAGTTTAGGAAGCGGGGAGATGAACAATGAAGCTTTCTTT.

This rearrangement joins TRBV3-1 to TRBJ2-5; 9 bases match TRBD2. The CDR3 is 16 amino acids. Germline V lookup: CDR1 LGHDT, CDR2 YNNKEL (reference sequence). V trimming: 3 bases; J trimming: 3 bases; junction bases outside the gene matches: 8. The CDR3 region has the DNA TGTGCCAGCAGCCACACCGGGACTAGCAGCAAAGAGACCCAGTACTTC. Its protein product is CASSHTGTSSKETQYF.

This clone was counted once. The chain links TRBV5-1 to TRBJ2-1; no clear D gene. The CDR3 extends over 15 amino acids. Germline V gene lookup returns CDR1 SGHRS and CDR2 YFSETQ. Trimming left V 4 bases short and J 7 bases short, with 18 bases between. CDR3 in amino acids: CASSANVWEENEQFF. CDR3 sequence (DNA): TGCGCCAGCAGCGCCAATGTATGGGAAGAGAATGAGCAGTTCTTC.

The CDR3 region is CASSEAGAADTQYF. DNA of the CDR3: TGCGCCAGCAGTGAGGCGGGAGCCGCAGATACGCAGTATTTT. The chain combines TRBV10-1 with TRBJ2-3; TRBD2 matches 7 bases. The junction had 3 bases not matched to a gene; V was cut back by 2 bases and J by 4 bases. The germline gives CDR1 WNHNN, CDR2 SYGVQD (reference sequence). CDR3 length: 14 amino acids.

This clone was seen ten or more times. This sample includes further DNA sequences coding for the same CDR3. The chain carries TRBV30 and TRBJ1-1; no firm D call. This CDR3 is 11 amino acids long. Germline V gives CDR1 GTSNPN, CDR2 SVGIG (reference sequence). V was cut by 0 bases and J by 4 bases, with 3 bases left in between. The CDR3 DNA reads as TGTGCCTGGAGTGTCGTCACTGAAGCTTTCTTT. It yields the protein CAWSVVTEAFF.

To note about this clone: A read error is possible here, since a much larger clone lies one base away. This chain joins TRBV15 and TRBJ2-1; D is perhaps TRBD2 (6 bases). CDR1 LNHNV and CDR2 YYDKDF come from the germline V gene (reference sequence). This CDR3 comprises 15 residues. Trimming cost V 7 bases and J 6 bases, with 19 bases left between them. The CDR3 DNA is TGTGCCACCACCCTCGGAGGCGGGACGGTCAATGAGCAGTTCTTC. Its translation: CATTLGGGTVNEQFF.

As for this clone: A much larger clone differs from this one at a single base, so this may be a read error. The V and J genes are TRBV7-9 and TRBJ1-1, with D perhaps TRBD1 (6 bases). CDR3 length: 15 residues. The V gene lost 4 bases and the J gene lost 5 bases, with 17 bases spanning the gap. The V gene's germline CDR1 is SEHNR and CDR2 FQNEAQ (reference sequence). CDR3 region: CASSSLGHGLTEAFF. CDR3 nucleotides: TGTGCCAGCAGCTCACTGGGACATGGTTTAACTGAAGCTTTCTTT. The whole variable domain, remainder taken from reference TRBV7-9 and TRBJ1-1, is DTGVSQNPRHKITKRGQNVTFRCDPISEHNRLYWYRQTLGQGPEFLTYFQNEAQLEKSRLLSDRFSAERPKGSFSTLEIQRTEQGDSAMYLCASSSLGHGLTEAFFGQGTRLTVV.

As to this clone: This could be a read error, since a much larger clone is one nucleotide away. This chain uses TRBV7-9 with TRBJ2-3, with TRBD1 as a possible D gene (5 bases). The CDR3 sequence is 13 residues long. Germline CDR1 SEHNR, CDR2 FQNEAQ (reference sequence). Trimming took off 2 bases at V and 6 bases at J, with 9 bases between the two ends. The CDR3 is CASSLSQGDTQYF. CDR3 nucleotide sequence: TGTGCCAGCAGCTTATCGCAGGGTGATACGCAGTATTTT.

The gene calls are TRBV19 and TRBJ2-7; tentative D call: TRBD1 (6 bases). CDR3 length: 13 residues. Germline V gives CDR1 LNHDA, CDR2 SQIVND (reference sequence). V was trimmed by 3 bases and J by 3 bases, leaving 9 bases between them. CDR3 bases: TGTGCCAGTAGTATCGCACAGGGCTACGAGCAGTACTTC. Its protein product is CASSIAQGYEQYF.